This T cell receptor (beta chain) was recorded in a study of blood T cell repertoires in COVID-19. The wider study: PBMCs, B-cell-depleted T cells, or T cells provided the cDNA or gDNA that made up the material.

The data were produced by immunoSEQ multiplex PCR, yet TCRdb's version contains in-frame clones alone and is incomplete. The top ten clones hold roughly 4.7% of a sample with 260,000 or so clones, 80% to 90% of them seen once. The CDR3 extends over 17 amino acids. The V and J ends lost 3 bases and 5 bases, in that order; junction bases with no gene match: 13. CDR1 and CDR2 (germline): LNHDA, SQIVND (reference sequence). The sequence was collected from a woman in her 70s with acute or convalescent COVID-19. The material sequenced was peripheral blood. The genes are TRBV19 and TRBJ2-1, with 7 bases lining up with TRBD2. CDR3 in amino acids: CASSMGRIGGSDNEQFF. In nucleotides, the CDR3 is TGTGCCAGTAGTATGGGCCGGATCGGGGGGTCCGACAATGAGCAGTTCTTC.